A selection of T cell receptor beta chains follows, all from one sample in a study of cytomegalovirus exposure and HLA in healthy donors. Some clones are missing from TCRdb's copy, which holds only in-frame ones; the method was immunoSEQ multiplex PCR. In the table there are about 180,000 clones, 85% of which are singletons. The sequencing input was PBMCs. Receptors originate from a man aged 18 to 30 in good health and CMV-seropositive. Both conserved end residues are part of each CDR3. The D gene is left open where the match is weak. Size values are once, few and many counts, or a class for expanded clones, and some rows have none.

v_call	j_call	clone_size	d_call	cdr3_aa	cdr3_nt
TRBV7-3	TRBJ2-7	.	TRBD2	CASSLGGTYEQYF	TGTGCCAGCAGCCTGGGGGGGACCTACGAGCAGTACTTC
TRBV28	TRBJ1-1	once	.	CASSFVGNTEAFF	TGTGCCAGCAGTTTCGTCGGGAACACTGAAGCTTTCTTT
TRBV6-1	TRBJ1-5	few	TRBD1	CASSEGMGQGNQPQHF	TGTGCCAGCAGTGAGGGGATGGGACAGGGAAATCAGCCCCAGCATTTT
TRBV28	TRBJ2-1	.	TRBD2	CASSPSRASGLTEQFF	TGTGCCAGCAGTCCCTCCCGGGCTAGCGGACTGACTGAGCAGTTCTTC
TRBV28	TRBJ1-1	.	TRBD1	CASSTPRTGEAFF	TGTGCCAGCAGTACCCCGCGGACAGGTGAAGCTTTCTTT
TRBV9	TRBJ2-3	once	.	CASSQGPPSTDTQYF	TGTGCCAGCAGTCAGGGGCCGCCTAGCACAGATACGCAGTATTTT
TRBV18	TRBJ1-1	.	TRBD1	CASSPPRTGGAETEAFF	TGTGCCAGCTCACCACCCAGAACAGGGGGCGCGGAGACTGAAGCTTTCTTT
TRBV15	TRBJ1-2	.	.	CATSRTGTLNYYTF	TGTGCCACCAGCAGGACGGGGACATTGAATTACTACACCTTC
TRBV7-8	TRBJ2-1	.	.	CASSSQPINYNEQFF	TGTGCCAGCAGCTCTCAACCTATCAACTACAATGAGCAGTTCTTC
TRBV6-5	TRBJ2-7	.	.	CASSSFRAGSYEQYF	TGTGCCAGCAGTTCCTTTAGGGCGGGGTCCTACGAGCAGTACTTC
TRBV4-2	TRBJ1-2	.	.	CASSQGQRYGYTF	TGTGCCAGCAGCCAAGGACAGCGCTATGGCTACACCTTC
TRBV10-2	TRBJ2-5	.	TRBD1	CASTLDRGETQYF	TGCGCCAGCACCCTGGACAGGGGAGAGACCCAGTACTTC
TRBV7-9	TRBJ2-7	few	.	CATIDGVEQYF	TGTGCCACTATCGATGGAGTCGAGCAGTACTTC
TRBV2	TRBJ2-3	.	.	CASRETTSTDTQYF	TGTGCCAGCAGGGAAACCACTAGCACAGATACGCAGTATTTT
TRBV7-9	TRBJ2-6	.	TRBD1	CASSLVAGGHGANVLTF	TGTGCCAGCAGCTTAGTCGCAGGGGGCCATGGGGCCAACGTCCTGACTTTC
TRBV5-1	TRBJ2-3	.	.	CASSLGTRLGSTDTQYF	TGCGCCAGCAGCTTGGGGACTCGGTTGGGTAGCACAGATACGCAGTATTTT